Listed below are T cell receptor beta chains from one sample, sequenced in a study of CXCR3-negative and CXCR3-positive naive CD8 T cells. Reprocessing the 5' RACE reads, TCRdb reports a single entry for every CDR3 protein and omits DNA. This table holds about 130,000 distinct CDR3 sequences. Sequencing was carried out using naive CXCR3+ CD8+ T cells from blood. All receptors come from a human donor in good health. Some clones in this sample may be carry-over from other donors' samples. Both conserved end residues are part of each CDR3.

V gene	J gene	CDR3 protein
TRBV5-1	TRBJ1-3	CASSPTDSSGNTIYF
TRBV11-2	TRBJ2-1	CASSFPVGGSYNEQFF
TRBV6-1	TRBJ2-3	CASSEVGPGAGDTQYF
TRBV6-5	TRBJ2-2	CASSSRFSYGGELFF
TRBV12-3/TRBV12-4	TRBJ2-3	CASSLIGGGPDTQYF
TRBV7-9	TRBJ2-2	CASSPGTGATGELFF
TRBV2	TRBJ2-7	CASRDGADEQYF
TRBV3-1	TRBJ2-3	CASSALGKGENADTQYF
TRBV29-1	TRBJ2-1	CSVGSAGANEQFF
TRBV14	TRBJ2-5	CASSTRGSGTQYF
TRBV28	TRBJ2-7	CASIAGTPFGEQYF
TRBV7-7	TRBJ1-2	CASSLGRSGDYGYTF
TRBV4-1	TRBJ2-7	CASNLRQGGSYEQYF
TRBV7-9	TRBJ2-7	CASSPDRGEQYF
TRBV29-1	TRBJ2-7	CSVGTGTSEQYF
TRBV29-1	TRBJ1-2	CSVEGDRGYGYTF
TRBV7-6	TRBJ2-7	CASSLESWDGYEQYF
TRBV7-9	TRBJ2-1	CASSLGLAGGGSYNEQFF
TRBV7-3	TRBJ2-3	CASSSAPRRTDTQYF
TRBV20-1	TRBJ2-4	CSARQRGDLDRGPGLGKNIQYF
TRBV6-5	TRBJ2-2	CASSYTPGLLAGELFF
TRBV7-8	TRBJ2-5	CASSRPLGRETQYF
TRBV19	TRBJ1-1	CASSLGTGVDTEAFF
TRBV14	TRBJ1-2	CASSQDTTVHYGYTF
TRBV4-3	TRBJ1-1	CASSQERPARNTEAFF
TRBV29-1	TRBJ2-7	CSVEEVWSYEQYF
TRBV29-1	TRBJ2-1	CSAGLPRAYNEQFF
TRBV12-3/TRBV12-4	TRBJ2-7	CASSFGRQGYYEQCF
TRBV29-1	TRBJ2-1	CSVALAGGRNEQFF
TRBV7-2	TRBJ1-2	CASSYDPGQGDGYTF
TRBV4-3	TRBJ2-7	CASSQDEGIGQYF
TRBV7-2	TRBJ2-7	CASSLLAGGPDEQYF
TRBV29-1	TRBJ2-2	CSVEVRDRGNTGELFF
TRBV12-3/TRBV12-4	TRBJ2-7	CASSLPTGGGTYEQYF
TRBV9	TRBJ2-1	CASSPTLAQSYNEQFF
TRBV5-6	TRBJ2-1	CASSFGYNEQFF
TRBV20-1	TRBJ1-3	CSARRATLNTIYF